One sample yielded the 25 T cell receptor beta chains listed below, sequenced in a study of CD4 T cells in relation to SARS-CoV-2 and coronaviruses (dated by TCRdb to about 2021). CD4+ T cells from unexposed donors were collected before the COVID-19 pandemic (2011-2018). After approximately 11 days of culture, CD4+ T cells were isolated with the EasySep CD4+ T cell isolation kit. Which antigens these TCRs recognize remains unknown. To prepare the library, the immunoSEQ multiplex PCR assay was applied. TCRdb retrieved this table from immuneACCESS and kept in-frame rearrangements only. Not all clones are present; in checked studies, unresolved V genes account for under half, and no reason is known for the remainder. The sample includes 19,000 or so clones, with approximately 78% observed a single time. The ten most abundant clones make up roughly 20% of the sample. The sequencing sample was made of CD4+ T cells from PBMCs, cultured in vitro. These receptors came from a human donor in good health.

The J gene is TRBJ1-1, the V gene TRBV19; D remains unclear. Germline CDR1 reads LNHDA; CDR2 reads SQIVND (reference sequence). The CDR3 is 15 amino acids. Trimming left V 4 bases short and J 0 bases short, with 12 bases between. CDR3 in DNA: TGTGCCAGTAGTACACCCACTGGGCTGAACACTGAAGCTTTCTTT. Protein sequence: CASSTPTGLNTEAFF.

This chain connects TRBV18 to TRBJ2-1, with D perhaps matching TRBD1 or TRBD2 (5 bases each). The CDR3 spans 16 residues. Trimming took 3 bases from V and 4 from J, leaving 16 bases between them. Looked up from germline, CDR1 is KGHSH and CDR2 is LQKENI. The CDR3 nucleotides are TGTGCCAGCTCACCCCGTCCGGGGCAGGAGTACAATGAGCAGTTCTTC. This sequence encodes CASSPRPGQEYNEQFF.

The chain couples TRBV11-1 to TRBJ1-2, with 8 bases aligning to TRBD1. J was trimmed by 3 bases and V by 0 bases; bases with no gene match: 9. Germline V gene sequence: CDR1 SGHAT, CDR2 FQDESV (reference sequence). This CDR3 has 17 residues. The CDR3 DNA sequence: TGTGCCAGCAGCTTAGCGGGTCAGGGGGCCGACTACTATGGCTACACCTTC. This encodes CASSLAGQGADYYGYTF.

This clone was observed once. The chain joins TRBV5-1 to TRBJ2-1, with 11 bases identical to TRBD2. The germline V gene has CDR1 SGHRS and CDR2 YFSETQ. CDR3 length: 15 residues. The junction had 4 bases not matched to a gene; V was cut back by 2 bases and J by 6 bases. Written as DNA, the CDR3 is TGCGCCAGCAGCTTACTAGCGGGAGCCGCCAATGAGCAGTTCTTC. It is translated as CASSLLAGAANEQFF.

The genes are TRBV7-9 and TRBJ2-3; 13 positions match TRBD2. Trimming cost V 3 bases and J 0 bases; bases outside gene matches: 3. This CDR3 comprises 17 residues. Per germline, CDR1 SEHNR and CDR2 FQNEAQ (reference sequence). CDR3 region: CASSFGTSGASTDTQYF. CDR3 DNA sequence: TGTGCCAGCAGCTTCGGGACTAGCGGGGCTAGCACAGATACGCAGTATTTT.

This chain connects TRBV4-1 to TRBJ2-2; D unresolved. In germline, CDR1 is MGHRA, CDR2 YSYEKL. The CDR3 spans 12 residues. Trimming shortened V by 3 bases and J by 10 bases, and 9 bases separated the two germline ends. The CDR3 DNA sequence: TGCGCCAGCAGCCAGTTAGATTCGGAGCTGTTTTTT. Protein sequence: CASSQLDSELFF.

The CDR3 is CASRERPGTSLHEQYF. Written as DNA, the CDR3 is TGTGCCAGCAGGGAACGTCCGGGGACTAGCTTACACGAGCAGTACTTC. J is TRBJ2-7 and V is TRBV7-8, with 9 bases lining up with TRBD2. The V segment lost 6 bases and the J segment 5 bases; nucleotides outside the gene matches: 14. Germline-derived CDR1 and CDR2 are SGHVS and FQNEAQ. The CDR3 sequence is 16 residues long.

On this clone itself: Other nucleotide sequences in the sample specify the same CDR3. The chain employs TRBV5-1 and TRBJ2-7, with 9 bases aligning to TRBD1. The length of the CDR3 is 13 residues. Germline values: CDR1 SGHRS, CDR2 YFSETQ. Trimming removed 3 bases from V and 4 bases from J; junction bases left unmatched: 2. CDR3 DNA sequence: TGCGCCAGCAGCTCCGGACAGGGGTACGAGCAGTACTTC. It yields the protein CASSSGQGYEQYF. Full variable domain (missing parts from reference TRBV5-1 and TRBJ2-7): KAGVTQTPRYLIKTRGQQVTLSCSPISGHRSVSWYQQTPGQGLQFLFEYFSETQRNKGNFPGRFSGRQFSNSRSEMNVSTLELGDSALYLCASSSGQGYEQYFGPGTRLTVT.

This clone was picked up a small number of times. The chain combines TRBV12-5 with TRBJ2-1; no definite D call. Trimming took off 3 bases at V and 9 bases at J, with 21 bases between the two ends. Germline V gene lookup returns CDR1 LGHNT and CDR2 FRNRAP. CDR3 length equals 16 residues. The CDR3 nucleotides read TGTGCTAGTGGTTTAAGCTTGTCGGGCTGGGGTGGTGAGCAGTTCTTC. Its translation is CASGLSLSGWGGEQFF. Full variable domain (outside the CDR3, taken from reference TRBV12-5 and TRBJ2-1): DARVTQTPRHKVTEMGQEVTMRCQPILGHNTVFWYRQTMMQGLELLAYFRNRAPLDDSGMPKDRFSAEMPDATLATLKIQPSEPRDSAVYFCASGLSLSGWGGEQFFGPGTRLTVL.

The J gene is TRBJ1-1, the V gene TRBV7-8, with 7 bases matching TRBD1. This CDR3 contains 14 residues. Germline-derived CDR1 and CDR2 are SGHVS and FQNEAQ. V trimming: 5 bases; J trimming: 3 bases; junction bases outside the gene matches: 6. CDR3 DNA sequence: TGTGCCAGCAGCATACGGACAGGCGACACTGAAGCTTTCTTT. Amino acids: CASSIRTGDTEAFF.

The rearrangement links TRBV5-8 to TRBJ2-5; D remains ambiguous. The CDR3 is 13 amino acids. Germline V gives CDR1 SGHTS, CDR2 YDEGEE. The ends were cut back, 7 bases at V and 7 bases at J, with 17 bases in the middle. The CDR3 coding sequence is TGTGCCAGCCCCCTTGATGGGTTGGGGACCCAGTACTTC. As protein: CASPLDGLGTQYF.

V and J are TRBV24-1 and TRBJ1-1; D is unresolved. The CDR3 spans 12 residues. V lost 5 bases, J lost 1 base, and 4 bases lay in between. The V gene's germline CDR1 is KGHDR and CDR2 SFDVKD. CDR3 sequence (DNA): TGTGCCACCAGTGGAACGAACACTGAAGCTTTCTTT. Residues: CATSGTNTEAFF.

DNA for the CDR3: TGTGCCAGCAGTTTGGGACAGGGTCAGTACCAAGAGACCCAGTACTTC. Translating it yields CASSLGQGQYQETQYF. The V gene is TRBV27, the J gene TRBJ2-5; TRBD1 matches at 9 bases. Trimming at V came to 3 bases and at J to 0 bases, leaving 5 bases not matched to a gene. The CDR3 consists of 16 residues. Looked up from germline, CDR1 is MNHEY and CDR2 is SMNVEV (reference sequence).

The chain joins TRBV5-1 to TRBJ1-3; D uncertain. Germline assignment: CDR1 SGHRS and CDR2 YFSETQ. CDR3 length: 14 amino acids. V was trimmed by 0 bases and J by 8 bases, leaving 12 bases between them. The CDR3: CASSLGGLSDTIYF. CDR3 nucleotide sequence: TGCGCCAGCAGCTTGGGTGGACTGTCAGACACCATATATTTT.

The chain carries TRBV5-1 and TRBJ1-6; 8 bases are a match to TRBD1. Unmatched junction bases numbered 6, after V lost 4 bases and J lost 6 bases. Germline values: CDR1 SGHRS, CDR2 YFSETQ. This CDR3 contains 15 residues. CDR3 sequence reads: CASSAQGGTNSPLHF. In DNA, the CDR3 is TGCGCCAGCAGCGCACAGGGGGGGACTAATTCACCCCTCCACTTT.

V gene TRBV10-1 combines with J gene TRBJ2-1; the D is unclear. The CDR3 runs to 12 residues. V lost 1 base, J lost 9 bases, and 7 bases lay in between. CDR1 WNHNN and CDR2 SYGVQD come from the germline V gene (reference sequence). The CDR3 bases are TGCGCCAGCAGTGAGTTACTCGGTGAGCAGTTCTTC. This sequence encodes CASSELLGEQFF.

The V and J genes are TRBV2 and TRBJ2-3; D tentatively reads TRBD1 or TRBD2 (5 bases each). This CDR3 contains 13 residues. From germline, CDR1 is SNHLY and CDR2 FYNNEI. V lost 8 bases to trimming and J lost 1 base, with 10 bases between them. CDR3 in amino acids: CASYQGGTDTQYF. In DNA form, the CDR3 reads TGTGCCAGCTATCAGGGAGGCACAGATACGCAGTATTTT. The variable domain in full, with the rest retrieved from reference TRBV2 and TRBJ2-3, is EPEVTQTPSHQVTQMGQEVILRCVPISNHLYFYWYRQILGQKVEFLVSFYNNEISEKSEIFDDQFSVERPDGSNFTLKIRSTKLEDSAMYFCASYQGGTDTQYFGPGTRLTVL.

The chain uses TRBV18 and TRBJ1-3, with 7 positions matching TRBD1. The CDR3 spans 15 residues. The germline V gene has CDR1 KGHSH and CDR2 LQKENI. The V and J ends lost 4 bases and 2 bases, in that order; junction bases with no gene match: 5. CDR3 residues: CASSRQGFTGNTIYF. Here the CDR3 DNA reads TGTGCCAGCTCACGACAGGGATTCACTGGAAACACCATATATTTT.

The rearrangement links TRBV6-1 to TRBJ2-3; tentative D call: TRBD1 (5 bases). The CDR3 contains 14 residues. Germline V gene sequence: CDR1 MNHNS, CDR2 SASEGT. Trimming removed 5 bases at V and 3 bases at J, with 12 bases between. CDR3 bases: TGTGCCAGCAGTTGGGCGAAGGGGACAGATACGCAGTATTTT. Translated: CASSWAKGTDTQYF.

V usage is TRBV7-9 and J usage is TRBJ2-7; TRBD1 aligns across 8 bases. From germline, CDR1 is SEHNR and CDR2 FQNEAQ (reference sequence). The CDR3 spans 14 residues. Germline trimming cut 4 bases from V and 3 bases from J; bases unmatched to any gene: 5. This chain's CDR3 is CASSSGTGGYEQYF. DNA for the CDR3: TGTGCCAGCAGCTCAGGGACAGGTGGCTACGAGCAGTACTTC. Combining the CDR3 with reference TRBV7-9 and TRBJ2-7 gives the whole variable domain DTGVSQNPRHKITKRGQNVTFRCDPISEHNRLYWYRQTLGQGPEFLTYFQNEAQLEKSRLLSDRFSAERPKGSFSTLEIQRTEQGDSAMYLCASSSGTGGYEQYFGPGTRLTVT.

The rearrangement uses TRBV2 and TRBJ2-1; possible D gene TRBD2, 5 bases. The CDR3 consists of 12 residues. Germline V gives CDR1 SNHLY, CDR2 FYNNEI. Trimming removed 8 bases at V and 8 bases at J, with 13 bases between. The CDR3 reads CASPLGSDEQFF. The CDR3 DNA follows: TGTGCCAGCCCCCTTGGGAGTGATGAGCAGTTCTTC.

This chain joins TRBV5-1 and TRBJ2-1; no reliable D call. This CDR3 is 14 amino acids long. Trimming took off 2 bases at V and 0 bases at J, with 6 bases between the two ends. Looked up from germline, CDR1 is SGHRS and CDR2 is YFSETQ. CDR3 in DNA: TGCGCCAGCAGCTTCGACGGCTCCTACAATGAGCAGTTCTTC. Amino acids: CASSFDGSYNEQFF.

The chain employs TRBV5-1 and TRBJ1-1, with D possibly matching TRBD1 (6 bases). V lost 4 bases, J lost 1 base, and 11 bases lay in between. CDR3 length: 14 amino acids. Germline V gene lookup returns CDR1 SGHRS and CDR2 YFSETQ. The CDR3 DNA sequence: TGCGCCAGCAGCACACAACAGGGGAACACTGAAGCTTTCTTT. Translated: CASSTQQGNTEAFF.

This chain uses TRBV7-9 with TRBJ1-4; TRBD1 aligns across 9 bases. Germline trimming cut 5 bases from V and 3 bases from J; bases unmatched to any gene: 4. Germline CDR1 is SEHNR and CDR2 is FQNEAQ (reference sequence). The CDR3 runs 15 residues. As DNA, the CDR3 is TGTGCCAGCAGCCAAGGGACAGGGCCTAATGAAAAACTGTTTTTT. This gives the protein CASSQGTGPNEKLFF.

Note on this clone: The junction departs from the called germline gene at one end, perhaps through a read error. The chain joins TRBV6-6 to TRBJ2-1; D is possibly TRBD2 (5 bases). CDR1 and CDR2 from the germline V gene are MNHNY and SVGAGI (reference sequence). This CDR3 spans 12 amino acids. CDR3 residues: CASSTDYHEQFF. The CDR3 nucleotides are TGTGCCAGCAGCACAGACTACCATGAGCAGTTCTTC.